This T cell receptor beta chain is drawn from a study of control samples from healthy donors and cancer patients (dated by TCRdb to about 2020). A word on this clone: Which antigen it targets is not known. Per-base quality was not reported, and no clone a single base away is much larger than it.

The CDR3, cysteine through phenylalanine, is 13 amino acids long. Left in the record is the CDR3 DNA by itself, 39 bases read in frame from the first base. CDR1 and CDR2 (KGHDR, SFDVKD) derive from the germline V gene. Trimming costs V 1 base and J 5 bases, and their ends lie 5 bases apart. To prepare the library, the immunoSEQ multiplex PCR assay was applied. TCRdb took over this immuneACCESS table, retaining in-frame rearrangements with V and J assigned. Such tables are incomplete; in checked studies, under half of the missing clones stem from an unresolved V gene, and the remainder is unexplained. The sample includes 170,000 or so clones, with over 85% observed a single time. The ten largest account for almost 1.5% of the sample.

The receptor chain draws on TRBV24-1 and TRBJ2-1, with TRBD2 tentatively as D gene (5 bases match). Specimen: blood. This sequence was found in a young man in good health. Here the CDR3 is given as CATSDLADNEQFF. In nucleotide form, the sequence is TGTGCCACCAGTGATTTAGCGGACAATGAGCAGTTCTTC.